One and the same sample provided the 32 T cell receptor beta chains below, sequenced in a study of T cell responses to AZD1222 COVID-19 vaccine. Clones were read by immunoSEQ multiplex PCR, and TCRdb kept only the in-frame ones, dropping some. Here the sample spans 110,000 to 150,000 clones, approximately 90% being singletons. The sequences come from peripheral blood, collected on day 0 of AZD1222 vaccination. The receptor source for this set is an adult in good health.

The J gene is TRBJ1-3, the V gene TRBV6-6; D uncertain. V lost 2 bases and J lost 1, with 9 bases in between. Per germline, CDR1 MNHNY and CDR2 SVGAGI (reference sequence). This CDR3 is 15 amino acids long. The chain's CDR3 is CASSYDSSSGNTIYF. The CDR3 DNA reads TGTGCCAGCAGTTACGATTCATCATCTGGAAACACCATATATTTT.

V and J are TRBV4-2 and TRBJ2-1, with D possibly matching TRBD1 (5 bases). The V and J ends lost 2 bases and 2 bases respectively, with 7 bases between them. The CDR3 is made up of 14 amino acids. Germline values: CDR1 LGHNA, CDR2 YNFKEQ. The CDR3 protein is CASSQKGTYNEQFF. The CDR3 nucleotides read TGTGCCAGCAGCCAAAAGGGGACCTACAATGAGCAGTTCTTC.

The chain has TRBV15 and TRBJ2-1, with D possibly TRBD2 on 6 matching bases. Trimming removed 4 bases from V and 1 base from J, with 11 bases in between. The V gene's germline CDR1 is LNHNV and CDR2 YYDKDF (reference sequence). This CDR3 is built from 15 residues. The CDR3 DNA follows: TGTGCCACCAGCACCTTAGCGGAATCCTACAATGAGCAGTTCTTC. This encodes CATSTLAESYNEQFF.

The chain employs TRBV5-1 and TRBJ1-1, with a weak D call TRBD1 (5 bases). This CDR3 spans 14 amino acids. Germline V gene sequence: CDR1 SGHRS, CDR2 YFSETQ. V was clipped by 4 bases and J by 3 bases, with 13 bases between them. The CDR3 loop is CASSPGTGYTEAFF. The CDR3 DNA reads TGCGCCAGCAGCCCGGGGACCGGGTACACTGAAGCTTTCTTT.

The chain recombines TRBV6-5 with TRBJ2-3, with D possibly matching TRBD2 (6 bases). CDR3 size: 14 residues. CDR1 is MNHEY, CDR2 SVGAGI, per germline. V shed 7 bases and J shed 0 bases, with 11 bases lying between them. This CDR3 is CASTAGPSTDTQYF. CDR3 DNA: TGTGCCAGCACGGCGGGGCCAAGCACAGATACGCAGTATTTT.

The chain is built from TRBV19 and TRBJ1-1; TRBD1 is a possible D gene (5 bases). Trimming stripped 1 base from V and 4 bases from J, with 25 bases between. There are 19 residues in the CDR3. The V gene's germline CDR1 is LNHDA and CDR2 SQIVND (reference sequence). The CDR3 region is CASSIATKGLRRVSTEAFF. The CDR3 nucleotides are TGTGCCAGTAGTATAGCAACCAAGGGGCTTCGCCGGGTGAGCACTGAAGCTTTCTTT.

The chain joins TRBV30 to TRBJ1-1; 10 bases are a match to TRBD1. Germline CDR1 GTSNPN, CDR2 SVGIG (reference sequence). V lost 3 bases, J lost 1 base, and 11 bases stayed unmatched. The CDR3 length is 17 residues. The CDR3 is CAWRPPGQGFQNTEAFF. The CDR3 coding sequence is TGTGCCTGGAGGCCTCCGGGACAGGGGTTTCAGAACACTGAAGCTTTCTTT.

This clone was seen only once. The J gene is TRBJ1-1, the V gene TRBV7-8; D might be TRBD1 (5 bases). Germline V gene lookup returns CDR1 SGHVS and CDR2 FQNEAQ. Between the trimmed V and J ends, which lost 2 bases and 4 bases, there was a span of 14 bases. This CDR3 has 15 amino acids. CDR3 sequence (DNA): TGTGCCAGCAGCTTACCCAGGGCGCCGGGCACTGAAGCTTTCTTT. Translation gives CASSLPRAPGTEAFF.

The chain couples TRBV10-2 to TRBJ1-2, with 7 nucleotides matching TRBD1. The CDR3 is made up of 14 amino acids. V lost 3 bases to trimming and J lost 4 bases; unmatched junction nucleotides: 5. Germline CDR1 reads WSHSY; CDR2 reads SAAADI. CDR3 amino acids: CASSDRGQSYGYTF. The CDR3 bases are TGCGCCAGCAGTGATCGGGGACAGTCCTATGGCTACACCTTC.

The CDR3 nucleotides are TGTGCCAGCAGTTACTCGAAGGTGGACTGGAGGGCTGAGCAGTACTTC. Translation gives CASSYSKVDWRAEQYF. This rearrangement joins TRBV6-2 or TRBV6-3 to TRBJ2-7; tentatively, D is TRBD2 (6 bases). V dropped 0 bases and J dropped 7 bases, with 19 bases sitting between them. The CDR3 totals 16 residues. The germline CDR1 and CDR2 sequences are MNHEY and SVGEGT.

The chain carries TRBV7-2 and TRBJ1-4; D is perhaps TRBD1 (6 bases). Germline loops: CDR1 SGHTA, CDR2 FQGNSA. V was cut by 5 bases and J by 7 bases, with 17 bases left in between. This CDR3 spans 15 amino acids. The DNA for the CDR3 is TGTGCCAGCAGCCCACTAGGGGGTAGGATTGAAAAACTGTTTTTT. This sequence encodes CASSPLGGRIEKLFF.

DNA for the CDR3: TGCGCCAGCAGTGGGGGGGGATCCACTGAAGCTTTCTTT. Protein sequence: CASSGGGSTEAFF. The chain links TRBV10-1 to TRBJ1-1, with D maybe TRBD1 (5 bases). Germline loops: CDR1 WNHNN, CDR2 SYGVQD (reference sequence). The V gene lost 4 bases and the J gene lost 4 bases, with 10 bases spanning the gap. The CDR3 length is 13 residues.

The chain combines TRBV11-2 with TRBJ2-5; 11 bases are a match to TRBD1. The CDR3 contains 15 residues. The ends lost 5 bases at V and 5 bases at J; junction bases unmatched: 7. From germline, CDR1 is SGHAT and CDR2 FQNNGV. Here the CDR3 reads CASSAPGTGGETQYF. As DNA, the CDR3 is TGTGCCAGCAGCGCCCCCGGGACAGGGGGTGAGACCCAGTACTTC.

The chain has TRBV4-2 and TRBJ2-4, with 7 bases aligning to TRBD2. J was trimmed by 4 bases and V by 0 bases; bases with no gene match: 9. The CDR3 length is 17 residues. Germline loops: CDR1 LGHNA, CDR2 YNFKEQ. CDR3 nucleotides: TGTGCCAGCAGCCAAGACGATTGGGGGGGGTTAAAAAACATTCAGTACTTC. Protein product: CASSQDDWGGLKNIQYF.

V is TRBV7-9 and J is TRBJ2-6; D call uncertain. This CDR3 has 16 residues. V lost 5 bases and J lost 1, with 12 bases in between. Germline V gene data show CDR1 as SEHNR and CDR2 as FQNEAQ (reference sequence). CDR3 sequence reads: CASSAQNNSGANVLTF. The CDR3, as DNA: TGTGCCAGCAGCGCTCAGAACAATTCTGGGGCCAACGTCCTGACTTTC.

The chain employs TRBV4-1 and TRBJ1-2; possibly TRBD1 for D (6 bases). The germline CDR1 and CDR2 sequences are MGHRA and YSYEKL. This CDR3 contains 16 residues. V gave up 4 bases and J gave up 8 bases, with 23 bases separating them. CDR3 DNA sequence: TGCGCCAGCAGCCTGATTGGTACGGCAGGGGCTAAGGGCTACACCTTC. Its translation: CASSLIGTAGAKGYTF.

A single count supports this clone. CDR3 protein: CASSDSRTSTDTQYF. The CDR3 DNA reads TGTGCCAGCAGTGACTCGCGCACTAGCACAGATACGCAGTATTTT. The chain combines TRBV6-4 with TRBJ2-3; no clear D. V was pared by 0 bases and J by 0 bases, with 7 bases between. Germline V gives CDR1 MRHNA, CDR2 SNTAGT. The CDR3 totals 15 residues.

This clone was seen once. The J gene is TRBJ1-1, the V gene TRBV18; D ambiguous. The germline V and J ends were trimmed by 0 bases and 1 base, with 6 bases remaining between them. This CDR3 comprises 14 residues. Germline V CDR1 and CDR2: KGHSH, LQKENI. The CDR3: CASSPPVPNTEAFF. The DNA for the CDR3 is TGTGCCAGCTCACCACCCGTGCCGAACACTGAAGCTTTCTTT.

V gene TRBV2 combines with J gene TRBJ1-3, with TRBD1 as a possible D gene (5 bases). V lost 10 bases to trimming and J lost 0 bases, with 13 bases between them. This CDR3 comprises 14 residues. The germline gives CDR1 SNHLY, CDR2 FYNNEI. The CDR3 coding sequence is TGTGCCACCATGGAGGGGCCCTCTGGAAACACCATATATTTT. Translation gives CATMEGPSGNTIYF.

The chain recombines TRBV7-8 with TRBJ1-3; a possible D gene is TRBD1 (5 bases). There are 16 residues in the CDR3. V was cut by 2 bases and J by 5 bases, with 16 bases left in between. CDR1 SGHVS and CDR2 FQNEAQ come from the germline V gene. The CDR3 nucleotides are TGTGCCAGCAGCTTATATCAAGGGGCAGGGAGAAACACCATATATTTT. Translated: CASSLYQGAGRNTIYF.

V is TRBV6-5 and J is TRBJ2-3; 10 nucleotides align to TRBD2. CDR1 is MNHEY, CDR2 SVGAGI, per germline. The CDR3 is 15 residues long. With V trimmed by 5 bases and J by 2 bases, 4 bases remained unmatched. The CDR3, as DNA: TGTGCCAGCAGTCCGACTAGCGGGTTCACAGATACGCAGTATTTT. It is translated as CASSPTSGFTDTQYF.

The V and J genes are TRBV11-2 and TRBJ2-2; unclear D gene. The CDR3 is 14 amino acids. Germline lookup yields CDR1 SGHAT and CDR2 FQNNGV. Trimming stripped 2 bases from V and 2 bases from J, with 6 bases between. This CDR3 is CASSLTVNTGELFF. For the CDR3, the DNA is TGTGCCAGCAGCTTAACGGTTAACACCGGGGAGCTGTTTTTT.

The CDR3 sequence is CASSYLSGGFYEQYF. CDR3 nucleotides: TGTGCCAGCAGTTACTTATCGGGGGGCTTCTACGAGCAGTACTTC. The V call is TRBV6-2 or TRBV6-3, the J call TRBJ2-7, with D perhaps TRBD2 (7 bases). The germline gives CDR1 MNHEY, CDR2 SVGEGT. This CDR3 has 15 amino acids. The V gene lost 1 base and the J gene lost 3 bases, with 13 bases spanning the gap.

This chain joins TRBV15 and TRBJ2-7; the D gene is possibly TRBD2 (6 bases). CDR1 LNHNV and CDR2 YYDKDF come from the germline V gene (reference sequence). Trimming removed 2 bases from V and 0 bases from J, with 14 bases in between. This CDR3 has 16 residues. The CDR3 DNA is TGTGCCACCAGCAGATCTCCGGGAGCTAGCTCCTACGAGCAGTACTTC. This encodes CATSRSPGASSYEQYF.

This chain joins TRBV4-2 and TRBJ2-3; D might be TRBD2 (5 bases). V gave up 7 bases and J gave up 2 bases, with 13 bases separating them. The CDR3 has 14 amino acids. Germline-derived CDR1 and CDR2 are LGHNA and YNFKEQ. CDR3 sequence (DNA): TGTGCCAGCACCCAGCGGATTTCCACAGATACGCAGTATTTT. Translated, it gives CASTQRISTDTQYF.

This chain links TRBV11-3 with TRBJ1-5, with 9 bases that match TRBD1. From germline, CDR1 is SGHNT and CDR2 YENEEA. V dropped 5 bases and J dropped 0; count of bases not matched to a gene: 14. The CDR3 covers 19 residues. In nucleotides, the CDR3 is TGTGCCAGCAGCGGAAAAGGGGGGGGGACAGGGCATAGCAATCAGCCCCAGCATTTT. Translation gives CASSGKGGGTGHSNQPQHF.

The rearrangement joins TRBV5-4 to TRBJ1-2, with 12 nucleotides matching TRBD1. The junction had 9 bases not matched to a gene; V was cut back by 4 bases and J by 5 bases. This CDR3 has 16 residues. CDR1 SGHNT and CDR2 YYREEE come from the germline V gene (reference sequence). The CDR3 sequence is CASSPPGQGARYGYTF. The CDR3 DNA reads as TGTGCCAGCAGCCCACCGGGACAGGGGGCTCGGTATGGCTACACCTTC. Using reference TRBV5-4 and TRBJ1-2 for the parts outside the CDR3, the full variable domain is ETGVTQSPTHLIKTRGQQVTLRCSSQSGHNTVSWYQQALGQGPQFIFQYYREEENGRGNFPPRFSGLQFPNYSSELNVNALELDDSALYLCASSPPGQGARYGYTFGSGTRLTVV.

V gene TRBV6-5 combines with J gene TRBJ2-7; D unclear. This CDR3 spans 13 amino acids. From germline, CDR1 is MNHEY and CDR2 SVGAGI. V lost 6 bases to trimming and J lost 2 bases, with 11 bases between them. The DNA of the CDR3 is TGTGCCAGCAGCCCCCCCGTTACCTACGAGCAGTACTTC. Protein product: CASSPPVTYEQYF.

The CDR3 sequence: CASSYRGLSEKLFF. Written as DNA, the CDR3 is TGTGCCAGCAGTTACAGGGGGCTCAGCGAAAAACTGTTTTTT. This rearrangement joins TRBV6-5 to TRBJ1-4, with 7 bases identical to TRBD1. V shed 2 bases and J 8 bases; nucleotides not matched to a gene: 5. Germline CDR1 and CDR2: MNHEY and SVGAGI. This CDR3 is 14 amino acids long.

The rearrangement joins TRBV18 to TRBJ1-4; D gene uncertain. CDR1 and CDR2 (germline): KGHSH, LQKENI. V lost 3 bases and J 10 bases, leaving 6 bases between the germline ends. This CDR3 is 11 amino acids long. CDR3 coding DNA: TGTGCCAGCTCACCTGGAGGAAAACTGTTTTTT. This translates into CASSPGGKLFF.

The chain uses TRBV27 and TRBJ1-6; D is unclear. This CDR3 region has 13 residues. The V gene lost 2 bases and the J gene lost 9 bases, with 8 bases spanning the gap. Germline V lookup: CDR1 MNHEY, CDR2 SMNVEV (reference sequence). The CDR3 protein is CASSLNSGSPLHF. The CDR3 DNA is TGTGCCAGCAGTTTAAATAGCGGTTCACCCCTCCACTTT.

This chain connects TRBV25-1 to TRBJ2-2; D perhaps matches TRBD1 (6 bases). The CDR3 sequence is 14 residues long. With 4 bases removed from V and 3 bases from J, the gap between germline ends came to 9 bases. The germline CDR1 and CDR2 sequences are MGHDK and SYGVNS. CDR3 DNA: TGTGCCAGCAGTGGGGGGCGGGACACCGGGGAGCTGTTTTTT. Amino acids: CASSGGRDTGELFF. Supplemented by reference TRBV25-1 and TRBJ2-2, the full variable domain reads EADIYQTPRYLVIGTGKKITLECSQTMGHDKMYWYQQDPGMELHLIHYSYGVNSTEKGDLSSESTVSRIRTEHFPLTLESARPSHTSQYLCASSGGRDTGELFFGEGSRLTVL.